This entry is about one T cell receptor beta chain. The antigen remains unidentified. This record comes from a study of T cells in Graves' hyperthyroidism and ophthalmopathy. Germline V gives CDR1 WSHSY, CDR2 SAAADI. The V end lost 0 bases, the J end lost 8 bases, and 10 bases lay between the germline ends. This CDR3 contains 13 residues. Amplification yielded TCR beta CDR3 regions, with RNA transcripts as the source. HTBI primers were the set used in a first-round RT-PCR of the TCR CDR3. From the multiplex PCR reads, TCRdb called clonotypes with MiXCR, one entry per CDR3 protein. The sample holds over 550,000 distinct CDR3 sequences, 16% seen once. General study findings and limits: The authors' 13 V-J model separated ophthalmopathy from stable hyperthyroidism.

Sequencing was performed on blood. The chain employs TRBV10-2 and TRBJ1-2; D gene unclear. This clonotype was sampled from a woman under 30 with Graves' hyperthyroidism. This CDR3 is CASSESEVRGYTF. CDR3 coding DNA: TGCGCCAGCAGTGAGTCCGAGGTCCGGGGCTACACCTTC.